This TCR beta chain was recovered during a study of blood T cell repertoires in COVID-19. Profiled with immunoSEQ multiplex PCR; TCRdb holds only in-frame clones, not every one. The sample contains a few hundred thousand clones, around 90% of which appear only once. This clone has a single count. This TCR was recovered from a young man with COVID-19, enrolled during active disease. Sequenced material: peripheral blood.

CDR3 residues: CAIKSTVGLGALHF. CDR3 sequence (DNA): TGTGCCATCAAATCGACAGTAGGGCTAGGGGCCCTCCACTTT. The rearrangement uses TRBV10-3 and TRBJ1-6, with a possible D match to TRBD1 (5 bases). The CDR3 contains 14 residues. Looked up from germline, CDR1 is ENHRY and CDR2 is SYGVKD. V lost 7 bases, J lost 14 bases, and 21 bases lay in between.